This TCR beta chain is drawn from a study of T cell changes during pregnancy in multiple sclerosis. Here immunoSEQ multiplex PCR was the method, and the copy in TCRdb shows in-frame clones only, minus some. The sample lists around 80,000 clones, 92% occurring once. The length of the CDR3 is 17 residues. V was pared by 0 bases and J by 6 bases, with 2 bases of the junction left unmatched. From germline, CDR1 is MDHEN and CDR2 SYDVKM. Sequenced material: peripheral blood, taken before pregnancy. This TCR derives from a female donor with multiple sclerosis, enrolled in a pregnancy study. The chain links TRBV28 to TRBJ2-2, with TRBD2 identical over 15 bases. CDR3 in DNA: TGTGCCAGCAGTTTATGGGGACTAGCGGGAGGTCCCGGGGAGCTGTTTTTT. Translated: CASSLWGLAGGPGELFF.